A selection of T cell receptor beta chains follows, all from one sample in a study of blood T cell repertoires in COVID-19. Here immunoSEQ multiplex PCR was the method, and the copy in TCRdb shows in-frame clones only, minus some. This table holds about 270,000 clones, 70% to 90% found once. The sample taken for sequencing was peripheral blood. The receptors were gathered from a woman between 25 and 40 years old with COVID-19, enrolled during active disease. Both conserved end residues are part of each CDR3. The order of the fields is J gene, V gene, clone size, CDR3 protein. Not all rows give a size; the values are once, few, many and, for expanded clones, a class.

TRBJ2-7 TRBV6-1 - CASSEAMGPGQGQYF
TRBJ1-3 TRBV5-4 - CASSLGPLGGSGNTIYF
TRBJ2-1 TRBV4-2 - CASSQDSQRGLYSADYNEQFF
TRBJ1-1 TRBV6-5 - CASSYVARMNTEAFF
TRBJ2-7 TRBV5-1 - CASSLGQAHSYEQYF
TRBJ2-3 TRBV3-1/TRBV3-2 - CASSRGHNTDTQYF
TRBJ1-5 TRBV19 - CASSISARGQVPNQPQHF
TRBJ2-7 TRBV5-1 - CASSLGVTTYEQYF
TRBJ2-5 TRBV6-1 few CASSEWPQDF
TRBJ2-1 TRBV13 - CASRLGTLNREQFF
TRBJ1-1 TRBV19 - CATRGSTEAFF
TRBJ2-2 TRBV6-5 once CASTMGQINTGELFF
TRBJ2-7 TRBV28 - CASSPQTSGVSYEQYF
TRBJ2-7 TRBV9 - CASSVGGKEQYF
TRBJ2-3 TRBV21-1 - CASSKRASGAYTDTQYF
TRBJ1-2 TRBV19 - CASTPGQGGGVGYTF
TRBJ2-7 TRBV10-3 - CAISRQETYEQYF
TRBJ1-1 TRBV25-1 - CASSEVEGAGEAFF
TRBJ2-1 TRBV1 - CTSSPLLFF
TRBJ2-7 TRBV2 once CASSEGTALLVEQYF
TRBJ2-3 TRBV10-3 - CAINGGAGDTQYF
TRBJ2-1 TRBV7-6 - CASSIGTSGANEQFF
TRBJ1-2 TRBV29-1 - CSVLETGKLFTGYTF
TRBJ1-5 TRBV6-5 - CASSFDRGHDQPQHF
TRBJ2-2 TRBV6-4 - CASSVTGGDTGELFF
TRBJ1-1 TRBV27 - CASSYGGRGRMNTEAFF
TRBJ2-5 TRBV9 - CASSVPPQETQYF
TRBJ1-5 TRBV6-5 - CASSKTGYQPQHF
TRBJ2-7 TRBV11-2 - CASSYGTGSYEQYF
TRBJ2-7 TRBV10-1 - CASSRVGLENEQYF
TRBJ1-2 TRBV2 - CASSGWDKEQNYGYTF
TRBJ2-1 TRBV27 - CASSGGVGEQFF
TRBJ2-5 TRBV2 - CASSEASSGGHERTQYF
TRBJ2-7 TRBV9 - CASSEGDPSSYEQYF
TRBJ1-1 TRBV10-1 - CASSTGTGNTEAFF
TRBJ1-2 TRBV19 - CASSKGGGYYGYTF
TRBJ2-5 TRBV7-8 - CASIHGGVQETQYF
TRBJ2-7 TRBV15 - CATSRDRTKAYEQYF
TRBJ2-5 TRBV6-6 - CASSYRAGETQYF
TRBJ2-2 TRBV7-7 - CASSAEAGINTGELFF
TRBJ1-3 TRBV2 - CASSRGLSGNTIYF
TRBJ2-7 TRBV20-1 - CSAHSGHEQYF
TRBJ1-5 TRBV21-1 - CASTPGSPNQPQHF
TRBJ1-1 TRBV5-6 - CASSFRFRSGGAGAAFF
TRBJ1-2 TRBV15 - CATSREGTAYYGYTF
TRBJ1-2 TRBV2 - CASSDQDGYTF
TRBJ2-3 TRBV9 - CASSTLQGGGTDTQYF
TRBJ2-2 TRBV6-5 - CASIRTLNTGELFF
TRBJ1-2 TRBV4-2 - CASSQVMEASGYTF